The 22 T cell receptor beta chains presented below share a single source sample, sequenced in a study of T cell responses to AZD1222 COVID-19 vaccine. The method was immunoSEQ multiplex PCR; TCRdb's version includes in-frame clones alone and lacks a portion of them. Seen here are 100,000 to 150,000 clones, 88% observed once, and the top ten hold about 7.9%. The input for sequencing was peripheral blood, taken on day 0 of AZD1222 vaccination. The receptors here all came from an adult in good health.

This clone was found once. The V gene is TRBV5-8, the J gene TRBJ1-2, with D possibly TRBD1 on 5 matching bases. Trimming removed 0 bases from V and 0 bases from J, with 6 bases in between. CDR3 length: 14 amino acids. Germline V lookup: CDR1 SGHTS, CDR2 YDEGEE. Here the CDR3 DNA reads TGTGCCAGCAGCTTGGTCAGGGCTAACTATGGCTACACCTTC. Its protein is CASSLVRANYGYTF.

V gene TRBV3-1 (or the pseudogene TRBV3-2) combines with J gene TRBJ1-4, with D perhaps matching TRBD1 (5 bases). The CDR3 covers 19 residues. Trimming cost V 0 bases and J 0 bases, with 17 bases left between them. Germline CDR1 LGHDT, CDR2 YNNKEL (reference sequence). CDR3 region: CASSQERGWLKATNEKLFF. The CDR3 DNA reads TGTGCCAGCAGCCAAGAACGGGGGTGGCTAAAGGCAACTAATGAAAAACTGTTTTTT.

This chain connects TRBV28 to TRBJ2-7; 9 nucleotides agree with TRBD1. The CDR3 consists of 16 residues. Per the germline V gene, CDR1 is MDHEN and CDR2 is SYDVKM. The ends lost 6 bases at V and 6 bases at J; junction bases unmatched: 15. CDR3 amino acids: CASSYDAGTGSVEQYF. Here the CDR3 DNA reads TGTGCCAGCAGCTACGACGCCGGGACAGGGTCGGTCGAGCAGTACTTC.

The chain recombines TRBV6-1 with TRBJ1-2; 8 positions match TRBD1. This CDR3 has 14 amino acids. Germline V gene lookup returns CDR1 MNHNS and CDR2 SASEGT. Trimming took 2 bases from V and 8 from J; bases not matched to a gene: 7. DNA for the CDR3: TGTGCCAGCAGTGAATCGGGACAGGCTGGGGGCTACACCTTC. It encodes CASSESGQAGGYTF.

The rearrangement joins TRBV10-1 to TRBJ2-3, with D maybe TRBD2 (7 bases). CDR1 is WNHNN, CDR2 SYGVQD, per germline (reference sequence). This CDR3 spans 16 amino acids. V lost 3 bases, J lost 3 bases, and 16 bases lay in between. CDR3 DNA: TGCGCCAGCAGTGACTCGGGGGGAGGACAGACAGATACGCAGTATTTT. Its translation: CASSDSGGGQTDTQYF.

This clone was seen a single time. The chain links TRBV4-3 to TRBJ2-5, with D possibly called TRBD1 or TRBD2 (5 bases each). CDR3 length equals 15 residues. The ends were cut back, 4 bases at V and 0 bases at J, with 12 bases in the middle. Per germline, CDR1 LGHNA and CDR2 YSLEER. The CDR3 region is CASSRRGTNQETQYF. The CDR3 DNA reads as TGCGCCAGCAGCCGAAGAGGGACCAACCAAGAGACCCAGTACTTC.

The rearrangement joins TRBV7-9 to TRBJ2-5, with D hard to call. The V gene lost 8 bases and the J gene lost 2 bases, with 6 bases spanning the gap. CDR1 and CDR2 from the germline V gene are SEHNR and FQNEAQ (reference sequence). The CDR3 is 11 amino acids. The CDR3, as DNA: TGTGCCAGCGCGCGGCAAGAGACCCAGTACTTC. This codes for CASARQETQYF.

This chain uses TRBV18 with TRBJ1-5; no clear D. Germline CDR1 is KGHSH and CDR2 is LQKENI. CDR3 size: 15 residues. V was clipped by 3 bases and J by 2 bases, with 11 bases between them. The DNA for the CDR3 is TGTGCCAGCTCACCCGCGAGGGATGGCAATCAGCCCCAGCATTTT. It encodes CASSPARDGNQPQHF.

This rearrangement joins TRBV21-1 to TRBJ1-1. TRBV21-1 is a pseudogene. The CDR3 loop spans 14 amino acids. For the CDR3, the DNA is TGTGCCAGCACCCCGAACGGGGGGGTTACTGAAGCTTTCTTT. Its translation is CASTPNGGVTEAFF.

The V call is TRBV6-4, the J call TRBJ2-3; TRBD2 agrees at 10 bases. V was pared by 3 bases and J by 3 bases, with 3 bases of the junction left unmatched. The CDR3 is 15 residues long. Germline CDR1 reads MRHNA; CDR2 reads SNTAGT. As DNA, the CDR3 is TGTGCCAGCAGTGAGAGCGGGGGGGTTACAGATACGCAGTATTTT. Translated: CASSESGGVTDTQYF.

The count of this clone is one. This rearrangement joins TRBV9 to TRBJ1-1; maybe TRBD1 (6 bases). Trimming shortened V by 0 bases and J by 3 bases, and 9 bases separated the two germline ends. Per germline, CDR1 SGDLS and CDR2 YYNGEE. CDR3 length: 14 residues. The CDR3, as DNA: TGTGCCAGCAGCGTAGAAGGGGGGTACACTGAAGCTTTCTTT. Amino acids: CASSVEGGYTEAFF.

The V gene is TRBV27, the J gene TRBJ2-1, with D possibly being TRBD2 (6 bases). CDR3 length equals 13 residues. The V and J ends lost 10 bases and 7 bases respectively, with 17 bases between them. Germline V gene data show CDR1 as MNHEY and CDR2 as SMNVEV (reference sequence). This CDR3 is CATIRGGRNEQFF. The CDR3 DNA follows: TGTGCCACCATTAGAGGAGGGCGGAATGAGCAGTTCTTC.

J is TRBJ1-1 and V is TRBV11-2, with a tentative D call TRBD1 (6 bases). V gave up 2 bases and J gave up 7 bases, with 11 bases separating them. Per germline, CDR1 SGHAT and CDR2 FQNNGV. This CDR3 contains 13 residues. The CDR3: CASSLLRTVEAFF. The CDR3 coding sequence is TGTGCCAGCAGCTTACTAAGGACAGTTGAAGCTTTCTTT.

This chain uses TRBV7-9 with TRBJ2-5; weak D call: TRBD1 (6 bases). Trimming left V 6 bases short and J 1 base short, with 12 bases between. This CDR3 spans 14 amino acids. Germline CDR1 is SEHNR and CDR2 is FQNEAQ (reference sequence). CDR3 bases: TGTGCCAGCAGTTACCAGGGGTCCCAAGAGACCCAGTACTTC. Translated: CASSYQGSQETQYF.

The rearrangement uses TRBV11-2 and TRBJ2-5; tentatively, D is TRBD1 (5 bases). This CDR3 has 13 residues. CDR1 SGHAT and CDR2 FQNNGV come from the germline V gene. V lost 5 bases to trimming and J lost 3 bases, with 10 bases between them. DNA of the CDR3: TGTGCCAGCAGCCCCCGACAGAAAGAGACCCAGTACTTC. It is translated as CASSPRQKETQYF.

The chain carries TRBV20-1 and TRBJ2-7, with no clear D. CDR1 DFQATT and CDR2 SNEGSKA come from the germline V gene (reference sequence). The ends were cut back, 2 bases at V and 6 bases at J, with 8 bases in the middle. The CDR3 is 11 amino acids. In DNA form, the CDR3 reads TGCAGTGCTAGAATGGTCGCCGAGCAGTACTTC. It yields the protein CSARMVAEQYF.

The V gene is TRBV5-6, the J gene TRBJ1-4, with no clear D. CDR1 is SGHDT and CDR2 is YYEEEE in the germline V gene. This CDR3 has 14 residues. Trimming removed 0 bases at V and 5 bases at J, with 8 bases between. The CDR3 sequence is CASSLVILNEKLFF. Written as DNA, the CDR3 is TGTGCCAGCAGCTTGGTCATACTCAATGAAAAACTGTTTTTT.

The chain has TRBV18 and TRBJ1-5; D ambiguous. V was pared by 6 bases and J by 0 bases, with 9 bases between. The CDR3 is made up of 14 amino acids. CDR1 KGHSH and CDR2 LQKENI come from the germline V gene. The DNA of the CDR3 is TGTGCCAGCTCGCCGACAAATAGCAATCAGCCCCAGCATTTT. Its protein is CASSPTNSNQPQHF.

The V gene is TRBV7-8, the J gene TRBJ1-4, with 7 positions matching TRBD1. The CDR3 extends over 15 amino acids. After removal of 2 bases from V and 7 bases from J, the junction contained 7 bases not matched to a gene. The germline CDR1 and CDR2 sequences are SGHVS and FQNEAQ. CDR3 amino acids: CASSLRGQKSEKLFF. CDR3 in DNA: TGTGCCAGCAGCTTAAGGGGGCAGAAGAGTGAAAAACTGTTTTTT.

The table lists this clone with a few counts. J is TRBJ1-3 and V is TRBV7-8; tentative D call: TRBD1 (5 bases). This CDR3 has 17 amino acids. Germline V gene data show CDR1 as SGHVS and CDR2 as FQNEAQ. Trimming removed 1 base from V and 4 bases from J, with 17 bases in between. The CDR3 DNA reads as TGTGCCAGCAGCTTAGGTCTTCAGGGAATGATAGGAAACACCATATATTTT. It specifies CASSLGLQGMIGNTIYF. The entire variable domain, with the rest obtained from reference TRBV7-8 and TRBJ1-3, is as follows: GAGVSQSPRYKVAKRGQDVALRCDPISGHVSLFWYQQALGQGPEFLTYFQNEAQLDKSGLPSDRFFAERPEGSVSTLKIQRTQQEDSAVYLCASSLGLQGMIGNTIYFGEGSWLTVV.

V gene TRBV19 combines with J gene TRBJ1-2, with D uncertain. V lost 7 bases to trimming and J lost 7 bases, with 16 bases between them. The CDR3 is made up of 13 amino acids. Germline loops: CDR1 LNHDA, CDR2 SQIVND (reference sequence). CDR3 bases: TGTGCCAGTACGGTTTATGCGGGCTCTGGCTACACCTTC. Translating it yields CASTVYAGSGYTF.

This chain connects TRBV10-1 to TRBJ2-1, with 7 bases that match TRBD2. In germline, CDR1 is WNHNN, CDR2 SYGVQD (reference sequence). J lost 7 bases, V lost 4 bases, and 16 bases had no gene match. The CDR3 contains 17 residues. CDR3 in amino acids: CASSVSKSGNSRNEQFF. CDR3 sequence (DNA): TGCGCCAGCAGTGTTTCCAAGAGCGGGAATAGTAGGAATGAGCAGTTCTTC.